Listed below are T cell receptor beta chains from one sample, sequenced in a study of cytomegalovirus exposure and HLA in healthy donors. Repertoires were generated with immunoSEQ multiplex PCR, while TCRdb's copy carries only in-frame clones and drops some. The sample shows 110,000 or so clones, more than 75% of them seen only once. Material for sequencing was PBMCs. The receptors derive from a man aged 18 to 29 in good health and CMV-seronegative. Both conserved end residues are part of each CDR3. Each record gives: CDR3 protein, V gene, J gene.

CDR3 protein: CSADRGDEQFF
V gene: TRBV20-1
J gene: TRBJ2-1

CDR3 protein: CASTGTVTYEQYF
V gene: TRBV2
J gene: TRBJ2-7

CDR3 protein: CSVSPGPLEQYF
V gene: TRBV29-1
J gene: TRBJ2-7

CDR3 protein: CAWSSGSGTYNEQFF
V gene: TRBV30
J gene: TRBJ2-1

CDR3 protein: CASSVTPGQPSNEQFF
V gene: TRBV6-1
J gene: TRBJ2-1

CDR3 protein: CAWTPRGRFGNTIYF
V gene: TRBV30
J gene: TRBJ1-3

CDR3 protein: CASSSGLAGAISRLYEQYF
V gene: TRBV14
J gene: TRBJ2-7

CDR3 protein: CASSFGQDYEQYF
V gene: TRBV5-1
J gene: TRBJ2-7

CDR3 protein: CASSPRQEGYNEQFF
V gene: TRBV7-6
J gene: TRBJ2-1

CDR3 protein: CASSGGGGLNQPQHF
V gene: TRBV2
J gene: TRBJ1-5

CDR3 protein: CAWSRAAAGNTIYF
V gene: TRBV30
J gene: TRBJ1-3

CDR3 protein: CASRDRGGGNQPQHF
V gene: TRBV27
J gene: TRBJ1-5

CDR3 protein: CAWTSSSGGQDTQYF
V gene: TRBV30
J gene: TRBJ2-3